These 7 T cell receptor beta chains originate from one sample sequenced in a study of cytomegalovirus exposure and HLA in healthy donors. The PCR ran on 60 Vbeta and 13 Jbeta primers. TCRdb's copy holds only in-frame clones and misses some; the assay was immunoSEQ multiplex PCR. The sample lists 150,000 to 200,000 clones; 70% to 75% were seen once. The sequenced material came from PBMCs. Every receptor here comes from a man aged 18-30 years in good health and CMV-seropositive.

The CDR3 region is CSVEDRSNEKLFF. Written as DNA, the CDR3 is TGCAGCGTTGAGGACAGATCTAATGAAAAACTGTTTTTT. The V call is TRBV29-1, the J call TRBJ1-4, with a weak D call TRBD1 (6 bases). The CDR3 sequence is 13 residues long. V was pared by 3 bases and J by 3 bases, with 8 bases between. Germline V gene sequence: CDR1 SQVTM, CDR2 ANQGSEA.

This chain uses TRBV6-1 with TRBJ1-1; D perhaps matches TRBD1 (6 bases). This CDR3 region has 14 residues. Germline lookup yields CDR1 MNHNS and CDR2 SASEGT. The germline V and J ends were trimmed by 4 bases and 0 bases, with 9 bases remaining between them. CDR3 amino acids: CASSVGAMNTEAFF. CDR3 DNA sequence: TGTGCCAGCAGTGTGGGGGCGATGAACACTGAAGCTTTCTTT.

This chain joins TRBV6-5 and TRBJ1-2, with D perhaps matching TRBD1 (5 bases). CDR1 MNHEY and CDR2 SVGAGI come from the germline V gene. V lost 8 bases and J 2 bases, leaving 18 bases between the germline ends. The CDR3 runs 15 residues. The CDR3 sequence: CASYGGLEGNYGYTF. The CDR3 DNA is TGTGCCAGCTATGGGGGACTAGAGGGGAACTATGGCTACACCTTC.

V is TRBV6-1 and J is TRBJ1-4, with 9 bases fitting TRBD1. CDR1 is MNHNS and CDR2 is SASEGT in the germline V gene. This CDR3 comprises 17 residues. The J segment lost 8 bases and the V segment lost 2 bases, leaving 12 bases of the junction unmatched. CDR3: CASSERIQGALGEKLFF. The CDR3 DNA reads as TGTGCCAGCAGTGAACGGATACAGGGGGCCTTAGGGGAAAAACTGTTTTTT.

The rearrangement joins TRBV6-6 to TRBJ2-7; 10 nucleotides line up with TRBD1. The CDR3 is made up of 15 amino acids. After removal of 0 bases from V and 3 bases from J, the junction contained 2 bases not matched to a gene. Germline V CDR1 and CDR2: MNHNY, SVGAGI (reference sequence). Written as DNA, the CDR3 is TGTGCCAGCAGTTACTCCGGACAGGGGGTCTACGAGCAGTACGTC. Amino acids: CASSYSGQGVYEQYV.

In DNA form, the CDR3 reads TGTGCCAGCAACCTACAGGGGGCGAGATACAATGAGCAGTTCTTC. Its translation is CASNLQGARYNEQFF. The J gene is TRBJ2-1, the V gene TRBV27, with 9 bases fitting TRBD1. The V segment lost 7 bases and the J segment 4 bases; nucleotides outside the gene matches: 8. The CDR3 consists of 15 residues. Germline-derived CDR1 and CDR2 are MNHEY and SMNVEV (reference sequence).

This chain links TRBV29-1 with TRBJ1-1; possible D gene TRBD1, 5 bases. V lost 7 bases and J lost 11, with 26 bases in between. Germline CDR1 reads SQVTM; CDR2 reads ANQGSEA. The CDR3 is 14 amino acids. The CDR3 region has the DNA TGCAGCGGCCCGAACGGTATAAAAATTAAGGGGGCTTTCTTT. Protein product: CSGPNGIKIKGAFF.